This T cell receptor (beta chain) was recorded in a study of cytomegalovirus exposure and HLA in healthy donors. Turning to the study itself: About 80 million unique TCRs from HLA-typed donors made up an early data release.

Study results and caveats: Sequencing had likely introduced a cluster of highly shared sequence variants as an artifact. CMV serostatus was the only recorded immune exposure for donors. Rates of TCR association differed by HLA locus in a later analysis, with DRB1 highest and HLA-C lowest.

In regard to this clone: The antigen is not known.

13 Jbeta primers and 60 Vbeta primers were used for the PCR. Here immunoSEQ multiplex PCR was the method, and the copy in TCRdb shows in-frame clones only, minus some. The sample includes 110,000 to 150,000 clones, around 10% of them seen just once. The sequence came from a male donor in good health and CMV-seronegative. Sequencing was carried out using PBMCs.

CDR3 coding DNA: TGTGCCAGCTTCCCAGCGGGACCCTCTTTCGAGACAGATACGCAGTATTTT. This translates into CASFPAGPSFETDTQYF. The gene calls are TRBV27 and TRBJ2-3; TRBD2 matches 7 bases. The CDR3 is 17 residues long. From germline, CDR1 is MNHEY and CDR2 SMNVEV (reference sequence). V lost 8 bases and J lost 3; bases outside the gene matches: 17.